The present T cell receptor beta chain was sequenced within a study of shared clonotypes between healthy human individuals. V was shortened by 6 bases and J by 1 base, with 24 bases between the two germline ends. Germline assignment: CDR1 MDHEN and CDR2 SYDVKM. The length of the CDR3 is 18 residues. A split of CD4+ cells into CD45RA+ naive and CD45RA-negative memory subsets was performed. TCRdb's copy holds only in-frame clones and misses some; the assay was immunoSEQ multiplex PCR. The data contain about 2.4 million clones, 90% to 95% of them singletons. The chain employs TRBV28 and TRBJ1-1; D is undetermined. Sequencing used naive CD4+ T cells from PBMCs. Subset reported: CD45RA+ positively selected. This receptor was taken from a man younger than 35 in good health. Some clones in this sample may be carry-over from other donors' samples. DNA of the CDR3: TGTGCCAGCAGCATTCTAAAACCCTTGTTTCAATCGAACACTGAAGCTTTCTTT. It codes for CASSILKPLFQSNTEAFF.